These 19 T cell receptor beta chains originate from one sample sequenced in a study of blood T cell repertoires in COVID-19. The data were produced by immunoSEQ multiplex PCR, yet TCRdb's version contains in-frame clones alone and is incomplete. The top ten hold under 3% of the sample, which has 70,000 or so clones, approximately 88% seen once. The sequenced material came from peripheral blood. These receptors came from an elderly man with active or convalescent COVID-19.

This chain links TRBV28 with TRBJ1-4; D is unresolved. V lost 4 bases to trimming and J lost 6 bases, with 18 bases between them. CDR1 and CDR2 (germline): MDHEN, SYDVKM. This CDR3 region has 16 residues. The CDR3 sequence is CASSWTPAHGDEKLFF. As DNA, the CDR3 is TGTGCCAGCAGTTGGACCCCGGCACACGGGGATGAAAAACTGTTTTTT.

CDR3 residues: CASRKDSGPTNEQFF. Here the CDR3 DNA reads TGTGCCAGCAGAAAAGACAGTGGCCCCACCAATGAGCAGTTCTTC. This chain links TRBV6-5 with TRBJ2-1, with a possible D match to TRBD1 (5 bases). CDR1 is MNHEY and CDR2 is SVGAGI in the germline V gene. The CDR3 is made up of 15 amino acids. The V end lost 6 bases, the J end lost 6 bases, and 18 bases lay between the germline ends.

The chain uses TRBV11-2 and TRBJ1-1; D unclear. CDR1 is SGHAT, CDR2 FQNNGV, per germline. V was clipped by 1 base and J by 3 bases, with 9 bases between them. The CDR3 is made up of 14 amino acids. CDR3 residues: CASSLGGGDTEAFF. The DNA for the CDR3 is TGTGCCAGCAGCTTAGGAGGCGGAGACACTGAAGCTTTCTTT.

This clone is medium-sized within its sample. The chain carries TRBV11-3 and TRBJ1-1; no definite D call. V was clipped by 5 bases and J by 1 base, with 8 bases between them. The CDR3 extends over 13 amino acids. The germline gives CDR1 SGHNT, CDR2 YENEEA. DNA of the CDR3: TGTGCCAGCAGCCAAAACAAGAACACTGAAGCTTTCTTT. It translates to CASSQNKNTEAFF. The full variable domain, its missing parts supplied by reference TRBV11-3 and TRBJ1-1, is EAGVVQSPRYKIIEKKQPVAFWCNPISGHNTLYWYLQNLGQGPELLIRYENEEAVDDSQLPKDRFSAERLKGVDSTLKIQPAELGDSAVYLCASSQNKNTEAFFGQGTRLTVV.

This CDR3 reads CASRRTASNTEAFF. CDR3 nucleotides: TGTGCCAGCAGAAGGACAGCCTCGAACACTGAAGCTTTCTTT. The chain combines TRBV6-5 with TRBJ1-1, with D possibly TRBD1 on 6 matching bases. V lost 6 bases and J 1 base, leaving 12 bases between the germline ends. This CDR3 is 14 amino acids long. Germline CDR1 reads MNHEY; CDR2 reads SVGAGI.

The chain carries TRBV3-1 (or the pseudogene TRBV3-2) and TRBJ2-5; 10 bases line up with TRBD2. This CDR3 has 16 residues. CDR1 is LGHDT and CDR2 is YNNKEL in the germline V gene (reference sequence). With 1 base clipped from V and 5 bases from J, the junction kept 7 bases outside the gene matches. This CDR3 reads CASSQGPAGGQETQYF. For the CDR3, the DNA is TGTGCCAGCAGCCAAGGCCCAGCGGGAGGGCAGGAGACCCAGTACTTC.

The CDR3 is CASSLGGGPVSYEQYF. The DNA of the CDR3 is TGTGCCAGCAGCTTAGGGGGCGGTCCCGTCTCCTACGAGCAGTACTTC. The chain joins TRBV11-2 to TRBJ2-7; D may be TRBD1 (5 bases). This CDR3 spans 16 amino acids. The V and J ends lost 1 base and 0 bases respectively, with 13 bases between them. CDR1 SGHAT and CDR2 FQNNGV come from the germline V gene.

This sequence joins TRBV5-1 and TRBJ2-7, with no clear D. There are 13 residues in the CDR3. Germline V gene data show CDR1 as SGHRS and CDR2 as YFSETQ. Trimming took off 2 bases at V and 5 bases at J, with 11 bases between the two ends. The CDR3 region has the DNA TGCGCCAGCAGCTTCGGGTTAAGAGACGAGCAGTACTTC. Translated, it gives CASSFGLRDEQYF. The complete variable domain, with remaining parts taken from reference TRBV5-1 and TRBJ2-7, reads KAGVTQTPRYLIKTRGQQVTLSCSPISGHRSVSWYQQTPGQGLQFLFEYFSETQRNKGNFPGRFSGRQFSNSRSEMNVSTLELGDSALYLCASSFGLRDEQYFGPGTRLTVT.

V is TRBV6-2 or TRBV6-3 and J is TRBJ2-2; 10 bases fit TRBD2. The J segment lost 6 bases and the V segment lost 2 bases, leaving 3 bases of the junction unmatched. The CDR3 is 15 residues long. The germline V gene has CDR1 MNHEY and CDR2 SVGEGT. The chain's CDR3 is CASSYPAGGPGELFF. CDR3 DNA: TGTGCCAGCAGTTACCCAGCGGGGGGGCCCGGGGAGCTGTTTTTT.

V is TRBV4-1 and J is TRBJ2-7; maybe TRBD2 (6 bases). Looked up from germline, CDR1 is MGHRA and CDR2 is YSYEKL. This CDR3 has 16 amino acids. Trimming shortened V by 1 base and J by 0 bases, and 13 bases separated the two germline ends. The DNA for the CDR3 is TGCGCCAGCAGCCAAGGCCGGGACTTCAACTCCTACGAGCAGTACTTC. It translates to CASSQGRDFNSYEQYF.

This clone was picked up many times. The chain has TRBV6-4 and TRBJ2-1; 12 nucleotides agree with TRBD2. V was pared by 5 bases and J by 8 bases, with 4 bases of the junction left unmatched. Germline CDR1 and CDR2: MRHNA and SNTAGT. This CDR3 comprises 14 residues. The CDR3 loop is CASSLTSGGDEQFF. The CDR3 nucleotides read TGTGCCAGCAGTTTGACTAGCGGGGGCGATGAGCAGTTCTTC.

V usage is TRBV28 and J usage is TRBJ2-3, with D possibly matching TRBD1 (5 bases). V lost 3 bases, J lost 3 bases, and 7 bases lay in between. Germline CDR1 is MDHEN and CDR2 is SYDVKM. The CDR3 covers 13 residues. The chain's CDR3 is CASSLAGTDTQYF. CDR3 coding DNA: TGTGCCAGCAGTTTGGCAGGGACAGATACGCAGTATTTT.

The chain is built from TRBV3-1 (or the pseudogene TRBV3-2) and TRBJ2-1; 13 bases align to TRBD2. This CDR3 is 15 amino acids long. The V segment lost 8 bases and the J segment 7 bases; nucleotides outside the gene matches: 8. Germline CDR1 reads LGHDT; CDR2 reads YNNKEL (reference sequence). CDR3 coding DNA: TGTGCCAGCGTTCACGGGACTAGCGGGATAAATGAGCAGTTCTTC. Protein: CASVHGTSGINEQFF.

The chain uses TRBV19 and TRBJ2-1; D might be TRBD2 (5 bases). CDR3 length equals 13 residues. Trimming took 5 bases from V and 8 from J, leaving 13 bases between them. CDR1 is LNHDA, CDR2 SQIVND, per germline (reference sequence). CDR3 residues: CASSLRVSDEQFF. CDR3 DNA: TGTGCCAGTAGTTTGAGGGTCTCCGATGAGCAGTTCTTC.

Comments on this clone: Germline and junction disagree at one end, which may indicate a read error. The chain couples TRBV5-4 to TRBJ2-1, with 8 bases identical to TRBD1. Germline lookup yields CDR1 SGHNT and CDR2 YYREEE (reference sequence). This CDR3 has 12 amino acids. The DNA for the CDR3 is TGTGCCAGCAGCTTGGTTCAGGGGGCTTCCCTCTTC. Translating it yields CASSLVQGASLF.

This clone has more than one count but fewer than ten. The genes are TRBV5-1 and TRBJ1-2; TRBD1 matches at 11 bases. This CDR3 has 14 residues. V was pared by 4 bases and J by 4 bases, with 3 bases of the junction left unmatched. Looked up from germline, CDR1 is SGHRS and CDR2 is YFSETQ. CDR3 in amino acids: CASSVGQGVYGYTF. Here the CDR3 DNA reads TGCGCCAGCAGCGTGGGACAGGGGGTCTATGGCTACACCTTC.

The rearrangement uses TRBV6-4 and TRBJ2-1; 9 bases are shared with TRBD2. This CDR3 has 17 amino acids. Germline V CDR1 and CDR2: MRHNA, SNTAGT. The junction had 10 bases not matched to a gene; V was cut back by 5 bases and J by 2 bases. The CDR3 loop reads CASSRVMRGGAYNEQFF. In DNA form, the CDR3 reads TGTGCCAGCAGTAGAGTCATGCGCGGGGGGGCCTACAATGAGCAGTTCTTC.

The chain employs TRBV7-9 and TRBJ2-2; 7 nucleotides match TRBD2. This CDR3 is built from 15 residues. Germline CDR1 reads SEHNR; CDR2 reads FQNEAQ (reference sequence). J lost 6 bases, V lost 1 base, and 5 bases had no gene match. The chain's CDR3 is CASSLVAGVAGELFF. The CDR3 DNA is TGTGCCAGCAGCTTAGTGGCGGGAGTCGCCGGGGAGCTGTTTTTT.

This clone was observed once. The chain employs TRBV18 and TRBJ2-5; 9 bases line up with TRBD2. The CDR3 is made up of 15 amino acids. CDR1 and CDR2 from the germline V gene are KGHSH and LQKENI. Losses at the gene ends were 3 bases for V and 1 base for J; bases not matched to a gene: 3. In DNA, the CDR3 is TGTGCCAGCTCACCCCGGCGGGAGGGCCAAGAGACCCAGTACTTC. Protein product: CASSPRREGQETQYF.